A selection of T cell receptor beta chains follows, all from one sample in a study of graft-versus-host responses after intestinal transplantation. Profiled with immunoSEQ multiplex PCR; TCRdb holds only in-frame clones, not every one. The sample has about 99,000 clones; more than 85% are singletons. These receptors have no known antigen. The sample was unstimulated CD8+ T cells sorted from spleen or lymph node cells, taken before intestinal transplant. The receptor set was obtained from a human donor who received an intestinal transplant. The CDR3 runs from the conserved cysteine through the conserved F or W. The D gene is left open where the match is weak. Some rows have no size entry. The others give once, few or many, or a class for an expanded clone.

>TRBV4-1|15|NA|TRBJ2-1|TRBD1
TGCGCCAGCAGCCCCCGGGACAGAACCTACAATGAGCAGTTCTTC
CASSPRDRTYNEQFF
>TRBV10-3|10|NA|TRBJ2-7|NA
TGTGCCATCAGTGGGGGGGAGCAGTACTTC
CAISGGEQYF
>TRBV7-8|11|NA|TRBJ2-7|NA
TGTGCCAGCAGCAATCGTCTCGAGCAGTACTTC
CASSNRLEQYF
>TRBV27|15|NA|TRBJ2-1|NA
TGTGCCAGCAGTTTGGACAGTGGCTCCTACAATGAGCAGTTCTTC
CASSLDSGSYNEQFF
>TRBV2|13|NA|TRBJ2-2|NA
TGTGCCAGCAGTGAAAGGGTCGGGGGAGAGCTGTTTTTT
CASSERVGGELFF
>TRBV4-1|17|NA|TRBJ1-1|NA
TGCGCCAGCAGCCAAGATGGGGGCGCGGGTATGAACACTGAAGCTTTCTTT
CASSQDGGAGMNTEAFF
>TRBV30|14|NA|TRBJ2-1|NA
TGTGCCTGGAGTGTAATGGGGGGGGCTAATGAGCAGTTCTTC
CAWSVMGGANEQFF
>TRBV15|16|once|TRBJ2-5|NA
TGTGCCACCAGTTCCGGGACTGGACAGTTCCAAGAGACCCAGTACTTC
CATSSGTGQFQETQYF
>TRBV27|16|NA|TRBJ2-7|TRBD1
TGTGCCAGCAGTTCCTCGAGTCAGGGGGCATACTACGAGCAGTACTTC
CASSSSSQGAYYEQYF
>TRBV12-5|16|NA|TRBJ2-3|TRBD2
TGTGCTAGTGGTTTGGTACTGAGCGGGGACTGGGATACGCAGTATTTT
CASGLVLSGDWDTQYF
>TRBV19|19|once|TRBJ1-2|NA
TGTGCCAGTAGTATCCAAGAGAATCCTCAGGGACTCGTTACGGATGGCTACACCTTC
CASSIQENPQGLVTDGYTF
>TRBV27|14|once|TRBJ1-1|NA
TGTGCCAGCCGTTTGGCCTTTATGAACACTGAAGCTTTCTTT
CASRLAFMNTEAFF
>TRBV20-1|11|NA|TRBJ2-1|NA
TGCAGTGCTATTAAGAACAATGAGCAGTTCTTC
CSAIKNNEQFF
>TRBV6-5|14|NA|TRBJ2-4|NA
TGTGCCAGCAGTTACTGGGGGATCGGGGACATTCAGTACTTC
CASSYWGIGDIQYF
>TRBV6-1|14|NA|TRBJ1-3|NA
TGTGCCAGCAGTGAAGGCGGGGTTGGAAACACCATATATTTT
CASSEGGVGNTIYF
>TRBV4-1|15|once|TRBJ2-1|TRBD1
TGCGCCAGCAGCCAAGTCAGGGGGTCCTACAATGAGCAGTTCTTC
CASSQVRGSYNEQFF
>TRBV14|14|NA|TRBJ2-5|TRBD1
TGTGCCAGCAGCCAAGGCGCGGGACAGGGTATCCAGTACTTC
CASSQGAGQGIQYF
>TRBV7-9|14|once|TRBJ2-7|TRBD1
TGTGCCAGCAGCTGGGGACAGGGCGCGGGTGAGCAGTACTTC
CASSWGQGAGEQYF
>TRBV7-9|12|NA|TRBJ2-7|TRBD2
TGTGCCAGCGAGCCCCCGGGGGGCGAGCAGTACTTC
CASEPPGGEQYF
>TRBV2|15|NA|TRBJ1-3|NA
TGTGCCAGCAGTGACCAGGGAGTCTCTGGAAACACCATATATTTT
CASSDQGVSGNTIYF
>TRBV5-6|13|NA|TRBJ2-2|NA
TGTGCCAGCAGCTTGCGGCTCACCGGGGAGCTGTTTTTT
CASSLRLTGELFF
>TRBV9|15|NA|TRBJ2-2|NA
TGTGCCAGCAGCGTAGGGGGCAGGGAAGTCGAGGAGCTGTTTTTT
CASSVGGREVEELFF
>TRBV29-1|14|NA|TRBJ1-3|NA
TGCAGCGTTGGGGGGTCCCGCTCTGGAAACACCATATATTTT
CSVGGSRSGNTIYF
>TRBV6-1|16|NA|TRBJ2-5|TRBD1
TGTGCCAGCAGTGTTATGGGGACAGGGGGTAGGGAGACCCAGTACTTC
CASSVMGTGGRETQYF
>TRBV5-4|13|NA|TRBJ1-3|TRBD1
TGTGCCAGCAGCTCGACAGGGGCGGACACCATATATTTT
CASSSTGADTIYF
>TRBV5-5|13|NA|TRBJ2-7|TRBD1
TGTGCCAGCAGCTCGGGACAGCTCTACGAGCAGTACTTC
CASSSGQLYEQYF